The clone carrying this T cell receptor (beta chain) was seen ten or more times. Its antigen is unidentified. This record belongs to a study of CD8 T cells in ankylosing spondylitis. Study-level points and caveats: Ankylosing spondylitis blood appeared to be characterized by a TCR beta motif of fewer than ten highly homologous variants.

V was shortened by 0 bases and J by 0 bases, with 15 bases between the two germline ends. The CDR3 is 18 amino acids. Germline values: CDR1 SGHTA, CDR2 FQGNSA. Making use of molecular barcodes, quantitative 5'-RACE generated TCR beta libraries. TCRdb called the 5' RACE reads again in MiXCR, with one record for every CDR3 protein. The sample has just under 550,000 distinct CDR3 sequences, about 13% seen once. The sequenced sample consisted of blood, either unsorted or a sorted T cell fraction (not recorded which). The clonotype comes from a male donor with ankylosing spondylitis. This chain connects TRBV7-2 to TRBJ2-1, with D possibly matching TRBD2 (6 bases). The DNA for the CDR3 is TGTGCCAGCAGCTTAGCCCGTCTGGCGGGGAGCTCCTACAATGAGCAGTTCTTC. Its protein is CASSLARLAGSSYNEQFF.